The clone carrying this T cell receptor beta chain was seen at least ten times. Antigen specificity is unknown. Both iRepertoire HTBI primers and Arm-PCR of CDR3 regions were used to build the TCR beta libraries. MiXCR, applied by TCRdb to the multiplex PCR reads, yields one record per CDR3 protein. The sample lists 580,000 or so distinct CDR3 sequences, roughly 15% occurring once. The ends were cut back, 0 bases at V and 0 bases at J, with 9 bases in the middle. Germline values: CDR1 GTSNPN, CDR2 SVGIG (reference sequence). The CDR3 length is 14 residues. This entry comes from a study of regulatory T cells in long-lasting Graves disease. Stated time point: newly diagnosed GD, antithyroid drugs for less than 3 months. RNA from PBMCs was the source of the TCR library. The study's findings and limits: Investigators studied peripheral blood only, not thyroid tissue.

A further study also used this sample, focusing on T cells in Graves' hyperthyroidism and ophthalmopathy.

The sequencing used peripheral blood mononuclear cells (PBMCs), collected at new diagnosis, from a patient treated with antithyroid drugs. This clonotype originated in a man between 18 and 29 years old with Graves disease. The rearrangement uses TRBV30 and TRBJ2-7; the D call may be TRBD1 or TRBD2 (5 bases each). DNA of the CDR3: TGTGCCTGGAGTGTAGGGACCCACTCCTACGAGCAGTACTTC. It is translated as CAWSVGTHSYEQYF.